Listed below are T cell receptor beta chains from one sample, sequenced in a study of PD-1 blockade in classical Hodgkin lymphoma. Assay used: immunoSEQ multiplex PCR; TCRdb lists only in-frame clones, some missing. The sample consists of 25,000 to 30,000 clones, about two thirds of them appearing once. The sequenced sample was peripheral blood mononuclear cells (PBMCs), obtained before the second cycle of nivolumab. These receptors all stem from a human donor with classical Hodgkin lymphoma. CDR3s include the opening cysteine and the closing phenylalanine or tryptophan. A D gene is named only where the DNA matches it firmly. Clone sizes are given selectively: once, few, many, or a class where the clone is expanded.

clone_size: NA; d_call: NA; j_call: TRBJ1-6; v_call: TRBV4-3; cdr3_nt: TGCGCCAGCACCGAAGGGGCCCCCATACCGGTAAGCTCCTATAATTCACCCCTCCACTTT; cdr3_aa: CASTEGAPIPVSSYNSPLHF
clone_size: NA; d_call: TRBD1; j_call: TRBJ2-5; v_call: TRBV2; cdr3_nt: TGTGCCAGTAAGGCACAGGGGGGCTTGGAGACCCAGTACTTC; cdr3_aa: CASKAQGGLETQYF
clone_size: NA; d_call: NA; j_call: TRBJ1-4; v_call: TRBV7-9; cdr3_nt: TGTGCCAGCAGCCCCCCTAGGTCGACTAATGAAAAACTGTTTTTT; cdr3_aa: CASSPPRSTNEKLFF
clone_size: NA; d_call: NA; j_call: TRBJ2-7; v_call: TRBV11-3; cdr3_nt: TGTGCCAGCAGCCGCGCCGACAGCACCTACGAGCAGTACTTC; cdr3_aa: CASSRADSTYEQYF
clone_size: NA; d_call: NA; j_call: TRBJ1-2; v_call: TRBV6-5; cdr3_nt: TGTGCCAGCAGTTACGAGGGAACCCTACTCAGCGGCTACACCTTC; cdr3_aa: CASSYEGTLLSGYTF
clone_size: NA; d_call: NA; j_call: TRBJ2-3; v_call: TRBV29-1; cdr3_nt: TGCAGCGGACTAGTTCCCAGCACAGATACGCAGTATTTT; cdr3_aa: CSGLVPSTDTQYF
clone_size: NA; d_call: NA; j_call: TRBJ1-1; v_call: TRBV18; cdr3_nt: TGTGCCAGCTCACCAATGGCGAACACTGAAGCTTTCTTT; cdr3_aa: CASSPMANTEAFF
clone_size: NA; d_call: NA; j_call: TRBJ2-1; v_call: TRBV5-6; cdr3_nt: TGTGCCAGCAGCCCGGGGGACATGTTCAATGAGCAGTTCTTC; cdr3_aa: CASSPGDMFNEQFF
clone_size: medium-sized; d_call: NA; j_call: TRBJ1-5; v_call: TRBV28; cdr3_nt: TGTGCCAGCAGTTTGCCCCGGGGCCCCCAGCATTTT; cdr3_aa: CASSLPRGPQHF
clone_size: NA; d_call: NA; j_call: TRBJ1-2; v_call: TRBV21-1; cdr3_nt: TGTGCCAGCAGCCCCCGTCGACGGTGCTATGGCTACACCTTC; cdr3_aa: CASSPRRRCYGYTF
clone_size: NA; d_call: TRBD1; j_call: TRBJ1-2; v_call: TRBV18; cdr3_nt: TGTGCCAGCGGACAGGGGAACTATGGCTACACCTTC; cdr3_aa: CASGQGNYGYTF
clone_size: once; d_call: NA; j_call: TRBJ2-5; v_call: TRBV28; cdr3_nt: TGTGCCAGCCGTCCAGGGGTCCCAGAGACCCAGTACTTC; cdr3_aa: CASRPGVPETQYF
clone_size: NA; d_call: NA; j_call: TRBJ1-6; v_call: TRBV28; cdr3_nt: TGTGCCAGCAGTTTAGTTCCGGGGAACGGTTCACCCCTCCACTTT; cdr3_aa: CASSLVPGNGSPLHF
clone_size: NA; d_call: NA; j_call: TRBJ1-3; v_call: TRBV14; cdr3_nt: TGTGCCAGCAGCCCAGGACAACCACACTCTGGAAACACCATATATTTT; cdr3_aa: CASSPGQPHSGNTIYF
clone_size: NA; d_call: NA; j_call: TRBJ1-3; v_call: TRBV18; cdr3_nt: TGTGCCAGCTTCCCTCACGGGACTTTGAACACCATATATTTT; cdr3_aa: CASFPHGTLNTIYF
clone_size: NA; d_call: NA; j_call: TRBJ1-1; v_call: TRBV5-1; cdr3_nt: TGCGCCAGCAGCTTGGGGCCAGGGGACCCCACTGAAGCTTTCTTT; cdr3_aa: CASSLGPGDPTEAFF
clone_size: NA; d_call: TRBD1; j_call: TRBJ2-7; v_call: TRBV4-3; cdr3_nt: TGCGCCAGCAGCCAGAAGAGAGTCGACAGGGGTAACCCCTACGAGCAGTACTTC; cdr3_aa: CASSQKRVDRGNPYEQYF
clone_size: NA; d_call: NA; j_call: TRBJ2-5; v_call: TRBV6-5; cdr3_nt: TGTGCCAGCAGTTACTCCATTCCAGAGACCCAGTACTTC; cdr3_aa: CASSYSIPETQYF
clone_size: medium-sized; d_call: NA; j_call: TRBJ1-4; v_call: TRBV28; cdr3_nt: TGTGCCAGCAGTTTCCCCGCTTCTGAAAAACTGTTTTTT; cdr3_aa: CASSFPASEKLFF
clone_size: NA; d_call: TRBD1; j_call: TRBJ1-2; v_call: TRBV5-4; cdr3_nt: TGTGCCAGCAGCGCGGACAGGGCTCATCGTGGCTACACCTTC; cdr3_aa: CASSADRAHRGYTF
clone_size: NA; d_call: NA; j_call: TRBJ2-1; v_call: TRBV6-6; cdr3_nt: TGTGCCAGCAGCGCCCCTCCCGATGAGCAGTTCTTC; cdr3_aa: CASSAPPDEQFF
clone_size: NA; d_call: NA; j_call: TRBJ2-1; v_call: TRBV5-1; cdr3_nt: TGCGCCAGCACCATTCAAGAGAGATACAATGAGCAGTTCTTC; cdr3_aa: CASTIQERYNEQFF
clone_size: NA; d_call: TRBD2; j_call: TRBJ2-7; v_call: TRBV2; cdr3_nt: TGTGCCAGCAGGCCCAGACTAGCGGGGTACGACGAGCAGTACTTC; cdr3_aa: CASRPRLAGYDEQYF
clone_size: NA; d_call: TRBD1; j_call: TRBJ2-5; v_call: TRBV11-2; cdr3_nt: TGTGCCAGCAGTAAACCCCGACAGGGGTGGGAGACCCAGTACTTC; cdr3_aa: CASSKPRQGWETQYF
clone_size: NA; d_call: NA; j_call: TRBJ1-5; v_call: TRBV6-5; cdr3_nt: TGTGCCAGCAGCCGGACAGCTAATCAGCCCCAGCATTTT; cdr3_aa: CASSRTANQPQHF
clone_size: NA; d_call: TRBD2; j_call: TRBJ2-5; v_call: TRBV28; cdr3_nt: TGTGCCAGCAGCACCCCGGGACTAGCGGGGTGGCACGAGACCCAGTACTTC; cdr3_aa: CASSTPGLAGWHETQYF
clone_size: NA; d_call: NA; j_call: TRBJ1-5; v_call: TRBV11-1; cdr3_nt: TGTGCCCCCAGGGAGGGTCAGCCCCAGCATTTT; cdr3_aa: CAPREGQPQHF
clone_size: NA; d_call: TRBD2; j_call: TRBJ2-5; v_call: TRBV15; cdr3_nt: TGTGCCACCAGCAGGGACGCGGGGGGACAAGAGACCCAGTACTTC; cdr3_aa: CATSRDAGGQETQYF
clone_size: NA; d_call: TRBD1; j_call: TRBJ2-5; v_call: TRBV18; cdr3_nt: TGTGCCAGCTCACCGGGACAGTACCAAGAGACCCAGTACTTC; cdr3_aa: CASSPGQYQETQYF
clone_size: NA; d_call: TRBD2; j_call: TRBJ2-7; v_call: TRBV7-2; cdr3_nt: TGTGCCAGCAGCTTAGCCAGGGCGGGGGGGCCCTACGAGCAGTACTTC; cdr3_aa: CASSLARAGGPYEQYF
clone_size: many; d_call: NA; j_call: TRBJ1-1; v_call: TRBV29-1; cdr3_nt: TGCAGCGTTGAGGTGCGGAAGAACACTGAAGCTTTCTTT; cdr3_aa: CSVEVRKNTEAFF
clone_size: NA; d_call: NA; j_call: TRBJ1-4; v_call: TRBV6-5; cdr3_nt: TGTGCCAGCAGTCGGACGGATGCAACTAATGAAAAACTGTTTTTT; cdr3_aa: CASSRTDATNEKLFF
clone_size: few; d_call: TRBD1; j_call: TRBJ1-2; v_call: TRBV25-1; cdr3_nt: TGTGCCAGCAGAGCCACAAGGGGGCGATACTATGGCTACACCTTC; cdr3_aa: CASRATRGRYYGYTF
clone_size: few; d_call: NA; j_call: TRBJ2-5; v_call: TRBV4-2; cdr3_nt: TGTGCCAGCAGCCAAGATTATCCCAGGGGGGTAGCGGGCGGCGAGGCCCAGTACTTC; cdr3_aa: CASSQDYPRGVAGGEAQYF
clone_size: NA; d_call: NA; j_call: TRBJ1-3; v_call: TRBV18; cdr3_nt: TGTGCCAGCTCACCCGACAGTATTTCTGGAAACACCATATATTTT; cdr3_aa: CASSPDSISGNTIYF
clone_size: few; d_call: NA; j_call: TRBJ1-5; v_call: TRBV11-2; cdr3_nt: TGTGCCAGCACCCTACCCCACGGGGGCATGAATAGCAATCAGCCCCAGCATTTT; cdr3_aa: CASTLPHGGMNSNQPQHF
clone_size: NA; d_call: NA; j_call: TRBJ2-5; v_call: TRBV6-6; cdr3_nt: TGTGCCAGCAGTTACTCGCGAGGCATAGAGACCCAGTACTTC; cdr3_aa: CASSYSRGIETQYF
clone_size: NA; d_call: TRBD1; j_call: TRBJ1-4; v_call: TRBV7-2; cdr3_nt: TGTGCCAGCAGCCTAAGGACAGGGGGGCGGAGAGAAAAACTGTTTTTT; cdr3_aa: CASSLRTGGRREKLFF
clone_size: NA; d_call: NA; j_call: TRBJ1-5; v_call: TRBV6-1; cdr3_nt: TGTGCCAGCAGTGGTTCCTATGGAAATCAGCCCCAGCATTTT; cdr3_aa: CASSGSYGNQPQHF
clone_size: NA; d_call: TRBD1; j_call: TRBJ2-1; v_call: TRBV7-3; cdr3_nt: TGTGCCAGCAGCAGTACAGGGGGCGCGGGCAATGAGCAGTTCTTC; cdr3_aa: CASSSTGGAGNEQFF
clone_size: NA; d_call: TRBD2; j_call: TRBJ2-1; v_call: TRBV9; cdr3_nt: TGTGCCAGCAGCGCTATAGCGGGTAGCTCCTACAATGAGCAGTTCTTC; cdr3_aa: CASSAIAGSSYNEQFF
clone_size: large; d_call: NA; j_call: TRBJ2-7; v_call: TRBV5-1; cdr3_nt: TGCGCCAGCAGCTTCAGTGGCCCCCGGGACGAGCAGTACTTC; cdr3_aa: CASSFSGPRDEQYF
clone_size: NA; d_call: NA; j_call: TRBJ2-3; v_call: TRBV5-1; cdr3_nt: TGCGCCAGCGGCGGGGCTAGCACAGATACGCAGTATTTT; cdr3_aa: CASGGASTDTQYF
clone_size: NA; d_call: NA; j_call: TRBJ2-5; v_call: TRBV5-8; cdr3_nt: TGTGCCAGCAGCTCTTACGAAGGAGAGACCCAGTACTTC; cdr3_aa: CASSSYEGETQYF
clone_size: NA; d_call: NA; j_call: TRBJ2-5; v_call: TRBV5-4; cdr3_nt: TGTGCCAGCAGCCGAGGGGGTAACCAAGAGACCCAGTACTTC; cdr3_aa: CASSRGGNQETQYF
clone_size: NA; d_call: TRBD2; j_call: TRBJ2-5; v_call: TRBV27; cdr3_nt: TGTGCCAGCAGTTTATACTCTAGCGGGAGTGGGGAGACCCAGTACTTC; cdr3_aa: CASSLYSSGSGETQYF